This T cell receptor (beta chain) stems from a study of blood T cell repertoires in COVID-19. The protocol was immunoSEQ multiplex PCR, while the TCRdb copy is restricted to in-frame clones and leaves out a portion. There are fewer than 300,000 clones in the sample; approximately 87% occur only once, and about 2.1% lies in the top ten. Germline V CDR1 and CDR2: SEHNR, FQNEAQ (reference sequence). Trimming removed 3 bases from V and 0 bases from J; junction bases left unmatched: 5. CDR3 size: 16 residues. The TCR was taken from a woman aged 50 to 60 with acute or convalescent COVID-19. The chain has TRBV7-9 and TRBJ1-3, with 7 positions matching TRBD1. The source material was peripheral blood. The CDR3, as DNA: TGTGCCAGCAGCTTCGGAGGGGGCCACTCTGGAAACACCATATATTTT. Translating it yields CASSFGGGHSGNTIYF.